Given below is one T cell receptor beta chain in context. This sample is drawn from a study of blood T cell repertoires in COVID-19. Background on the study: The United States, Italy and Spain provided the acute and convalescent COVID-19 samples.

The germline V gene encodes CDR1 SEHNR and CDR2 FQNEAQ (reference sequence). The V and J ends lost 5 bases and 2 bases respectively, with 18 bases between them. The CDR3 covers 16 residues. Per the authors' pipeline: Using reference gene primer amplification, nucleated cell counts were estimated. TCRdb's copy holds only in-frame clones and misses some; the assay was immunoSEQ multiplex PCR. That table is the source of V, J and clone size, and D and trimming were worked out from the DNA. The sample has 270,000 or so clones; approximately 89% are singletons. Sequencing used PBMCs or T cells enriched from blood (not recorded which). This receptor was identified in a woman between 40 and 50 years old with acute COVID-19. The chain carries TRBV7-9 and TRBJ1-2; maybe TRBD1 (5 bases). This CDR3 reads CASSTVWGENNYGYTF. DNA for the CDR3: TGTGCCAGCAGCACCGTGTGGGGGGAAAACAACTATGGCTACACCTTC.